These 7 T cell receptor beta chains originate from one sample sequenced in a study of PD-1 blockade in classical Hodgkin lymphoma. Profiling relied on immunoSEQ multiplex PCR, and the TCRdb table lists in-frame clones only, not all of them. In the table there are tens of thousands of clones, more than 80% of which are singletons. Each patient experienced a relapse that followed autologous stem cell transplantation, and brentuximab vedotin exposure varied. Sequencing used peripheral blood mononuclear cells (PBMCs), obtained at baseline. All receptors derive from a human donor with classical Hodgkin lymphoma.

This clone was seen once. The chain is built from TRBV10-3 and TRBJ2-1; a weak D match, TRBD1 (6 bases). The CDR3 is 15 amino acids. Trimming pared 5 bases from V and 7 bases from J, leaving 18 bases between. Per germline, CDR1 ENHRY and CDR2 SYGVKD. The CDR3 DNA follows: TGTGCCATCAGTAGTGATTTTGACAGGCTGAATGAGCAGTTCTTC. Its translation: CAISSDFDRLNEQFF.

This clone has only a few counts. The CDR3 loop reads CASSSALDHRNNEQFF. The CDR3 DNA reads TGTGCCAGCAGCTCGGCCTTAGACCACCGGAACAATGAGCAGTTCTTC. The chain uses TRBV5-5 and TRBJ2-1, with unresolved D. V lost 3 bases to trimming and J lost 5 bases, with 18 bases between them. CDR3 length equals 16 residues. Germline CDR1 and CDR2: SGHKS and YYEKEE (reference sequence).

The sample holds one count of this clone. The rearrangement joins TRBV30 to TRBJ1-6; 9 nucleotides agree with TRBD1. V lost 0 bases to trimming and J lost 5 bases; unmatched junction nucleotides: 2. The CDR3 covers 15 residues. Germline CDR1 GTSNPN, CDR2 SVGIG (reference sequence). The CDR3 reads CAWSVQGADNSPLHF. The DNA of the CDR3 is TGTGCCTGGAGTGTACAGGGGGCCGATAATTCACCCCTCCACTTT.

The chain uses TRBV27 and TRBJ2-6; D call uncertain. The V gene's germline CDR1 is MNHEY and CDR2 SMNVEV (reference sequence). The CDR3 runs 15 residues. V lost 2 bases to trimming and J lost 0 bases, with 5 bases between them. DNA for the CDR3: TGTGCCAGCAGTTTAGTTCACTCTGGGGCCAACGTCCTGACTTTC. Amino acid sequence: CASSLVHSGANVLTF.

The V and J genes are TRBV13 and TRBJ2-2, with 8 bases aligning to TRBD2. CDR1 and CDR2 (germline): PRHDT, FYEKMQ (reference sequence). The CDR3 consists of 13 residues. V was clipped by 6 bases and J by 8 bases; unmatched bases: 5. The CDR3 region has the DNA TGTGCCAGCAGTCGACTAGCGTTAGGGGAGCTGTTTTTT. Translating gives CASSRLALGELFF.

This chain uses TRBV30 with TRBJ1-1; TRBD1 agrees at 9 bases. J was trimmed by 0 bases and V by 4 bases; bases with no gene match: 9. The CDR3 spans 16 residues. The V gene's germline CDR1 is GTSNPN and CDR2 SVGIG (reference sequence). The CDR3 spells CAWTFSYRGLNTEAFF. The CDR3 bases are TGTGCCTGGACCTTCTCTTACAGGGGGCTGAACACTGAAGCTTTCTTT.

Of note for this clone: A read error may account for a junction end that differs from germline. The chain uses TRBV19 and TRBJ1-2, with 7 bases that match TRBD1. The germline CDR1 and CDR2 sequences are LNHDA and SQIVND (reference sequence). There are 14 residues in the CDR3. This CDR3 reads CASSVDRAYYGYTF. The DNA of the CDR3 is TGTGCCAGTAGTGTAGACAGGGCTTACTATGGCTACACCTTC.